This TCR beta chain was documented in a study of blood T cells in healthy people across ages. General study points: Per-million-T-cell TCR beta diversity fell roughly linearly with age.

Trimming removed 5 bases from V and 8 bases from J, with 11 bases in between. Germline-derived CDR1 and CDR2 are SGHTA and FQGNSA. This CDR3 contains 12 residues. Concerning this clonotype: Antigen: not known.

Primers used in a second PCR of roughly 6 to 12 cycles were a sample-barcoded 5' primer and a J-beta primer mix. The template-switch adaptor, which had 12 random nucleotides, put a tag on each cDNA molecule. One entry per CDR3 protein results from TCRdb running MiXCR on the 5' RACE reads. The data hold roughly 800,000 distinct CDR3 sequences, with roughly 60% observed a single time. This clonotype was sampled from a man aged 25-45 years in good health. V usage is TRBV7-2 and J usage is TRBJ2-3, with D perhaps TRBD1 (6 bases). Sequenced sample: blood. As DNA, the CDR3 is TGTGCCAGCAGCCCAGGGGTCGGTACGCAGTATTTT. It codes for CASSPGVGTQYF. Looking up the rest from reference TRBV7-2 and TRBJ2-3 gives the full variable domain: GAGVSQSPSNKVTEKGKDVELRCDPISGHTALYWYRQSLGQGLEFLIYFQGNSAPDKSGLPSDRFSAERTGGSVSTLTIQRTQQEDSAVYLCASSPGVGTQYFGPGTRLTVL.